Each of the 15 T cell receptor beta chains below was sequenced from the same sample in a study of shared clonotypes between healthy human individuals. The assay was immunoSEQ multiplex PCR, and TCRdb's table has in-frame clones only and misses some. This sample carries some 1 million clones, about three quarters of them seen once, and the ten largest clones take about 1.5%. The sequenced sample was memory CD4+ T cells sorted from blood. Subset defined: CD45RA-negative fraction. Receptor source: a man between 18 and 35 years old in good health.

The table lists this clone with a count of one. The V call is TRBV9, the J call TRBJ2-7, with 7 bases identical to TRBD1. Germline V CDR1 and CDR2: SGDLS, YYNGEE. V dropped 8 bases and J dropped 0; count of bases not matched to a gene: 8. The CDR3 has 14 amino acids. For the CDR3, the DNA is TGTGCCAGTAGTCAGACAGGGAGCTCCTACGAGCAGTACTTC. It yields the protein CASSQTGSSYEQYF. Using reference TRBV9 and TRBJ2-7 for the parts outside the CDR3, the full variable domain is DSGVTQTPKHLITATGQRVTLRCSPRSGDLSVYWYQQSLDQGLQFLIQYYNGEERAKGNILERFSAQQFPDLHSELNLSSLELGDSALYFCASSQTGSSYEQYFGPGTRLTVT.

The chain joins TRBV7-8 to TRBJ2-5; TRBD1 matches at 7 bases. Trimming took 5 bases from V and 4 from J; bases not matched to a gene: 13. The CDR3 spans 16 residues. The germline gives CDR1 SGHVS, CDR2 FQNEAQ. As DNA, the CDR3 is TGTGCCAGCAGCCCTAGAGGGGGCTCCTGGCCAGAGACCCAGTACTTC. Amino acid sequence: CASSPRGGSWPETQYF.

The gene calls are TRBV10-1 and TRBJ2-3; TRBD2 matches at 13 bases. CDR3 length: 16 residues. V was pared by 9 bases and J by 0 bases, with 6 bases of the junction left unmatched. Germline values: CDR1 WNHNN, CDR2 SYGVQD (reference sequence). CDR3 sequence reads: CARGLAGEPSTDTQYF. The DNA of the CDR3 is TGCGCCAGAGGACTAGCGGGGGAACCGAGCACAGATACGCAGTATTTT.

This clone has at least ten counts. J is TRBJ2-3 and V is TRBV7-2; 10 nucleotides align to TRBD2. The germline gives CDR1 SGHTA, CDR2 FQGNSA. The CDR3 totals 18 residues. V trimming: 3 bases; J trimming: 2 bases; junction bases outside the gene matches: 11. The CDR3 DNA reads as TGTGCCAGCAGCTTCCCCTGGGCTAGCGGGGGCCCCACAGATACGCAGTATTTT. This codes for CASSFPWASGGPTDTQYF.

V is TRBV7-8 and J is TRBJ2-7; no clear D gene. Trimming removed 1 base at V and 0 bases at J, with 7 bases between. This CDR3 has 14 amino acids. Per the germline V gene, CDR1 is SGHVS and CDR2 is FQNEAQ. DNA for the CDR3: TGTGCCAGCAGCTTAGTCCCTAGCTCCTACGAGCAGTACTTC. Translated: CASSLVPSSYEQYF.

V gene TRBV7-9 combines with J gene TRBJ2-3; 13 nucleotides align to TRBD2. V shed 5 bases, J shed 6 bases, and the junction held 2 bases outside the gene matches. This CDR3 is 14 amino acids long. Per germline, CDR1 SEHNR and CDR2 FQNEAQ (reference sequence). The CDR3 sequence is CASSQGLAGDTQYF. In DNA form, the CDR3 reads TGTGCCAGCAGCCAGGGACTAGCGGGGGATACGCAGTATTTT.

There are a few counts of this clone. CDR3 DNA: TGCGCCAGCAGCTCCGGACTAGCCCTGGACGAGACCCAGTACTTC. It yields the protein CASSSGLALDETQYF. The rearrangement joins TRBV5-1 to TRBJ2-5, with 8 bases lining up with TRBD2. The germline V gene has CDR1 SGHRS and CDR2 YFSETQ. Trimming cost V 3 bases and J 5 bases; bases outside gene matches: 9. CDR3 size: 15 residues.

The V gene is TRBV19, the J gene TRBJ1-5, with D perhaps TRBD1 (6 bases). Trimming shortened V by 10 bases and J by 0 bases, and 13 bases separated the two germline ends. Germline CDR1 LNHDA, CDR2 SQIVND (reference sequence). The CDR3 spans 14 residues. The CDR3 loop reads CATATGTSNQPQHF. The CDR3 DNA is TGTGCCACAGCGACAGGAACTAGCAATCAGCCCCAGCATTTT.

The chain joins TRBV7-2 to TRBJ2-6; no reliable D call. Germline lookup yields CDR1 SGHTA and CDR2 FQGNSA. V lost 6 bases and J lost 0, with 6 bases in between. CDR3 length: 14 residues. The CDR3: CASRSGSGANVLTF. The CDR3 coding sequence is TGTGCCAGCAGATCCGGCTCTGGGGCCAACGTCCTGACTTTC.

V and J are TRBV11-2 and TRBJ1-4; D not resolved. Trimming left V 3 bases short and J 3 bases short, with 11 bases between. The CDR3 length is 15 residues. Germline CDR1 reads SGHAT; CDR2 reads FQNNGV. This chain's CDR3 is CASSFVPGANEKLFF. CDR3 nucleotides: TGTGCCAGCAGCTTCGTTCCCGGGGCTAATGAAAAACTGTTTTTT.

V usage is TRBV6-1 and J usage is TRBJ1-2; 7 bases agree with TRBD1. The CDR3 contains 12 residues. Trimming cost V 11 bases and J 7 bases; bases outside gene matches: 10. CDR1 MNHNS and CDR2 SASEGT come from the germline V gene. As DNA, the CDR3 is TGTGCCCGGACCCAGGGGGGGGGTGGCTACACCTTC. Protein sequence: CARTQGGGGYTF.

The chain has TRBV29-1 and TRBJ2-3; D perhaps matches TRBD1 (5 bases). This CDR3 is 15 amino acids long. The germline gives CDR1 SQVTM, CDR2 ANQGSEA. Trimming took 0 bases from V and 4 from J, leaving 14 bases between them. In DNA, the CDR3 is TGCAGCGTTGAAGAGGGTGGGGCGCCTGCAGATACGCAGTATTTT. This gives the protein CSVEEGGAPADTQYF.

As to this clone: This could be a read error, since a much larger clone is one nucleotide away. This specimen includes other DNA sequences encoding the same CDR3. This chain links TRBV7-8 with TRBJ1-1; the D is unclear. V lost 1 base to trimming and J lost 1 base, with 4 bases between them. The CDR3 length is 13 residues. Germline assignment: CDR1 SGHVS and CDR2 FQNEAQ. The CDR3 reads CASSLGRNTEAFF. Written as DNA, the CDR3 is TGTGCCAGCAGCTTAGGGAGGAACACTGAAGCTTTCTTT.

The chain carries TRBV7-2 and TRBJ2-7, with D possibly TRBD2 on 6 matching bases. Trimming cost V 1 base and J 0 bases, with 16 bases left between them. CDR1 and CDR2 from the germline V gene are SGHTA and FQGNSA. This CDR3 region has 17 residues. The CDR3 nucleotides read TGTGCCAGCAGCTTAGTGTCGTGGGAGGACCACTCCTACGAGCAGTACTTC. It specifies CASSLVSWEDHSYEQYF.

The chain uses TRBV6-1 and TRBJ2-7, with 8 positions matching TRBD2. There are 15 residues in the CDR3. CDR1 and CDR2 from the germline V gene are MNHNS and SASEGT. The V segment lost 1 base and the J segment 7 bases; nucleotides outside the gene matches: 9. CDR3 sequence reads: CASSEGGAGGREQYF. The CDR3 coding sequence is TGTGCCAGCAGTGAAGGAGGTGCGGGAGGACGGGAGCAGTACTTC.